This T cell receptor beta chain originates from a study of shared clonotypes between healthy human individuals. Across the whole study: The study used three CD4 naive, three CD4 memory, two CD8 naive and one CD8 memory plate per donor. Study-level findings and limits: Among donors, clonotype sharing was expected to be affected by sequencing depth.

To note about this clone: Its target is not known.

CDR1 is MDHEN and CDR2 is SYDVKM in the germline V gene. This CDR3 spans 14 amino acids. Trimming took off 2 bases at V and 3 bases at J, with 10 bases between the two ends. Sequenced by immunoSEQ multiplex PCR; TCRdb stores in-frame clones only, minus some. The sample carries under 600,000 clones, 97% recorded once. This sequence originates from a woman aged 25 to 45 in good health. Sample: naive CD4+ T cells sorted from blood. As to subset: CD45RA+ positively selected. The V gene is TRBV28, the J gene TRBJ1-2; no clear D. In DNA form, the CDR3 reads TGTGCCAGCAGTTTAGGAGGGAATGACTATGGCTACACCTTC. Translated, it gives CASSLGGNDYGYTF.